This T cell receptor (beta chain) was profiled in a study of a mutant IDH1 vaccine in newly diagnosed glioma. The CDR3 sequence is 15 residues long. CDR1 SGHRS and CDR2 YFSETQ come from the germline V gene. V lost 0 bases and J lost 6, with 10 bases in between. TCRdb's table, derived via immunoSEQ multiplex PCR, lists solely in-frame clones and lacks some. The table includes about 60,000 clones, roughly 84% detected once. A remark on this clone: Its target is unknown.

The sample's time point: week 35, safety follow-up. Doses comprised 300 ug of mutant IDH1 20-mer peptide each, plus topical imiquimod. The chain carries TRBV5-1 and TRBJ1-6; D is unresolved. The sample in question was PBMCs, obtained from a glioma patient whose treatment included an IDH1 peptide vaccine. The receptor comes from a man aged 25 to 40 with glioma. CDR3 nucleotides: TGCGCCAGCAGCTTGGATACAGCCCGTAATTCACCCCTCCACTTT. The encoded protein is CASSLDTARNSPLHF. Together with reference TRBV5-1 and TRBJ1-6, the CDR3 gives the full variable domain: KAGVTQTPRYLIKTRGQQVTLSCSPISGHRSVSWYQQTPGQGLQFLFEYFSETQRNKGNFPGRFSGRQFSNSRSEMNVSTLELGDSALYLCASSLDTARNSPLHFGNGTRLTVT.